These 17 T cell receptor beta chains share one sample of origin, sequenced in a study of T cell repertoires in cytomegalovirus infection. TCRdb re-derived calls from the reads in MiXCR, one entry per CDR3 protein. Found here are about 210,000 distinct CDR3 sequences, roughly 6.5% of them singletons; the top ten hold around 6.5%. The sample taken for sequencing was PBMCs. The source is a human donor in good health (CMV status not recorded). Some clones in this sample may be carry-over from other donors' samples.

This clonotype was seen only a few times. V and J are TRBV20-1 and TRBJ1-1; 7 nucleotides line up with TRBD1. This CDR3 contains 14 residues. Per the germline V gene, CDR1 is DFQATT and CDR2 is SNEGSKA (reference sequence). V shed 3 bases, J shed 0 bases, and the junction held 4 bases outside the gene matches. Here the CDR3 reads CSARTGTLNTEAFF. For the CDR3, the DNA is TGCAGTGCTAGGACAGGGACGTTGAACACTGAAGCTTTCTTT.

This clonotype turned up a few times. V is TRBV14 and J is TRBJ1-2; D unclear. The CDR3 contains 12 residues. Trimming shortened V by 0 bases and J by 7 bases, and 6 bases separated the two germline ends. The germline V gene encodes CDR1 SGHDN and CDR2 FVKESK. This CDR3 reads CASSQDLSGYTF. DNA of the CDR3: TGTGCCAGCAGCCAAGATCTCAGTGGCTACACCTTC.

This clonotype was seen many times. The chain recombines TRBV20-1 with TRBJ1-1; TRBD1 aligns across 10 bases. V lost 4 bases, J lost 1 base, and 3 bases stayed unmatched. Germline V gene sequence: CDR1 DFQATT, CDR2 SNEGSKA (reference sequence). The CDR3 has 14 amino acids. The CDR3 spells CSAIRTGGNTEAFF. The CDR3 DNA follows: TGCAGTGCTATTCGGACAGGGGGGAACACTGAAGCTTTCTTT.

This clonotype was seen many times. This chain joins TRBV20-1 and TRBJ2-7; 7 bases align to TRBD1. CDR1 is DFQATT, CDR2 SNEGSKA, per germline (reference sequence). The trim removed 0 bases at V and 0 bases at J, leaving 5 bases unmatched. This CDR3 contains 15 residues. CDR3 loop: CSARDTGAFSYEQYF. CDR3 DNA sequence: TGCAGTGCTAGAGATACAGGGGCGTTCTCCTACGAGCAGTACTTC.

This clonotype appeared a few times. The chain uses TRBV15 and TRBJ2-2; maybe TRBD2 (6 bases). The CDR3 totals 16 residues. V lost 5 bases and J lost 5, with 18 bases in between. The germline V gene encodes CDR1 LNHNV and CDR2 YYDKDF (reference sequence). As DNA, the CDR3 is TGTGCCACCAGCTTATCGTTGGGGGGATGGACCGGGGAGCTGTTTTTT. It specifies CATSLSLGGWTGELFF.

This clonotype showed up many times. The rearrangement links TRBV6-6 to TRBJ2-1, with TRBD1 as a possible D gene (5 bases). V dropped 0 bases and J dropped 5 bases, with 5 bases sitting between them. The CDR3 consists of 13 residues. The germline gives CDR1 MNHNY, CDR2 SVGAGI (reference sequence). CDR3 DNA: TGTGCCAGCAGTTACTCGACAGACAATGAGCAGTTCTTC. It yields the protein CASSYSTDNEQFF.

V gene TRBV30 combines with J gene TRBJ1-1; possibly TRBD1 for D (6 bases). The germline gives CDR1 GTSNPN, CDR2 SVGIG (reference sequence). The length of the CDR3 is 16 residues. The V gene lost 3 bases and the J gene lost 1 base, with 18 bases spanning the gap. The DNA of the CDR3 is TGTGCCTGGAGATTAGGACAGTCTATGGGGAACACTGAAGCTTTCTTT. Translating gives CAWRLGQSMGNTEAFF.

The rearrangement joins TRBV20-1 to TRBJ1-6, with 7 bases lining up with TRBD1. Germline V CDR1 and CDR2: DFQATT, SNEGSKA (reference sequence). The CDR3 has 14 residues. V lost 6 bases and J lost 9; bases outside the gene matches: 11. For the CDR3, the DNA is TGCAGTGCCCAGACAGGGAAGGCGGGTTCACCCCTCCACTTT. The encoded protein is CSAQTGKAGSPLHF.

This clonotype was seen repeatedly, ten times or more. The genes are TRBV6-2 or TRBV6-3 and TRBJ2-3; TRBD1 is a possible D gene (7 bases). The CDR3 consists of 13 residues. Trimming left V 8 bases short and J 6 bases short, with 15 bases between. CDR1 and CDR2 (germline): MNHEY, SVGEGT. In nucleotides, the CDR3 is TGTGCCAGCTCAGGGGGAGGAGTGGATACGCAGTATTTT. Protein sequence: CASSGGGVDTQYF.

This clonotype was recorded many times. J is TRBJ2-2 and V is TRBV20-1; D may be TRBD2 (5 bases). Germline assignment: CDR1 DFQATT and CDR2 SNEGSKA (reference sequence). V lost 1 base to trimming and J lost 1 base, with 13 bases between them. The CDR3 covers 16 residues. In DNA form, the CDR3 reads TGCAGTGCTAGAGGGACTGGAAAAAAGAACACCGGGGAGCTGTTTTTT. This gives the protein CSARGTGKKNTGELFF.

At least ten counts were recorded for this clonotype. The chain is built from TRBV6-2 or TRBV6-3 and TRBJ1-2, with TRBD1 as a possible D gene (6 bases). Germline V gives CDR1 MNHEY, CDR2 SVGEGT. V dropped 7 bases and J dropped 7 bases, with 13 bases sitting between them. This CDR3 region has 12 residues. As DNA, the CDR3 is TGTGCCAGCACCACCAGGGGTTTTGGCTACACCTTC. It translates to CASTTRGFGYTF.

The chain has TRBV20-1 and TRBJ1-3; D unclear. The CDR3 loop spans 17 amino acids. The ends were cut back, 0 bases at V and 2 bases at J, with 17 bases in the middle. Germline CDR1 DFQATT, CDR2 SNEGSKA (reference sequence). CDR3 loop: CSARDLTPRTTGNTIYF. The CDR3 nucleotides read TGCAGTGCTAGAGACCTCACCCCACGAACCACTGGAAACACCATATATTTT.

This clonotype was detected many times. V and J are TRBV6-2 or TRBV6-3 and TRBJ2-1; 8 bases fit TRBD2. Germline CDR1 MNHEY, CDR2 SVGEGT. With 11 bases clipped from V and 4 bases from J, the junction kept 13 bases outside the gene matches. The CDR3 totals 15 residues. CDR3 nucleotide sequence: TGTGCCTCGGGGCTAGCGGGCGACCCTTACAATGAGCAGTTCTTC. This encodes CASGLAGDPYNEQFF.

The sample holds many counts of this clonotype. This rearrangement joins TRBV7-2 to TRBJ1-1, with D hard to call. Trimming took 3 bases from V and 1 from J, leaving 12 bases between them. The CDR3 has 15 amino acids. Germline V lookup: CDR1 SGHTA, CDR2 FQGNSA. CDR3 DNA: TGTGCCAGCAGCTTTCGGGGTGCGGGGAACACTGAAGCTTTCTTT. Its protein product is CASSFRGAGNTEAFF.

This clonotype was recorded once. A much larger clone differs by one base, so this may be a read error. The chain is built from TRBV28 and TRBJ2-5; the D gene is possibly TRBD1 (5 bases). The length of the CDR3 is 14 residues. Germline-derived CDR1 and CDR2 are MDHEN and SYDVKM. The CDR3 nucleotides read TGTACCAGCAGTCCTCCTGGACAAGTAAAGACCCAGTACTTC. Amino acid sequence: CTSSPPGQVKTQYF.

This clonotype showed up many times. This chain links TRBV20-1 with TRBJ1-3; maybe TRBD1 (5 bases). There are 11 residues in the CDR3. The germline CDR1 and CDR2 sequences are DFQATT and SNEGSKA (reference sequence). The V gene lost 6 bases and the J gene lost 8 bases, with 11 bases spanning the gap. In DNA, the CDR3 is TGCAGTGCGGTGGGGGGGGACACCATATATTTT. It codes for CSAVGGDTIYF.

This clonotype occurred many times. The chain carries TRBV5-4 and TRBJ2-5; D possibly uses TRBD1 or TRBD2 (5 bases each). Trimming cost V 2 bases and J 6 bases, with 17 bases left between them. This CDR3 spans 15 amino acids. Germline lookup yields CDR1 SGHNT and CDR2 YYREEE (reference sequence). This CDR3 is CASSLVGDPGKTQYF. The CDR3 region has the DNA TGTGCCAGCAGCTTAGTGGGGGATCCAGGAAAGACCCAGTACTTC.